This T cell receptor beta chain was sequenced in a study of metastatic and nonmetastatic thyroid tumors. Study as a whole: Repertoires were compared across blood and tumor or nodule tissue from malignant and benign thyroid patients.

Study-wide findings and caveats: Reports indicated that malignant thyroid tumors showed significantly higher TCR beta diversity than benign nodules did, in blood and tumor.

At least ten counts were recorded for this clone. Its antigen is currently unknown. A much bigger clone sits one base away, suggesting this may be a read error. Among the patients, none had received any treatment before thyroid surgery. TCRdb re-clonotyped the PCR reads through MiXCR. The sample carries 15,000 to 20,000 clones, 23% recorded once. Germline CDR1 and CDR2: SGHAT and FQNNGV. The CDR3 sequence is 15 residues long. The sequencing sample was made of adjacent normal tissue. The V gene is TRBV11-2, the J gene TRBJ1-2; TRBD1 might be the D (5 bases). The TCR sequence derives from a female donor with papillary thyroid cancer or a benign thyroid nodule (not recorded which). Some clones in this sample may be carry-over from other donors' samples. The CDR3 nucleotides are TGTGCCAGCAGCCGCCTTCCTTCAGGGAACTATGGCCACACCTTC. It encodes CASSRLPSGNYGHTF.